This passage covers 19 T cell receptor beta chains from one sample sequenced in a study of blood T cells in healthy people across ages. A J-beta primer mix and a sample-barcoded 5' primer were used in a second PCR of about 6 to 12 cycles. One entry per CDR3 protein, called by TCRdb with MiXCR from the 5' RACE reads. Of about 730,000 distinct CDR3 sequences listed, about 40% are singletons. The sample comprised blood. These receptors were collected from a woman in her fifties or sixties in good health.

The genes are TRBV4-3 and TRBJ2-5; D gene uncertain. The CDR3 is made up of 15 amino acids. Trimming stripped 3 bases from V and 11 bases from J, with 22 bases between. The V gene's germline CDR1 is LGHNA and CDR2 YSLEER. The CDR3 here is CASSHRVGSYNEQYF. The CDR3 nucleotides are TGCGCCAGCAGCCATCGGGTTGGCAGTTACAATGAGCAGTACTTC.

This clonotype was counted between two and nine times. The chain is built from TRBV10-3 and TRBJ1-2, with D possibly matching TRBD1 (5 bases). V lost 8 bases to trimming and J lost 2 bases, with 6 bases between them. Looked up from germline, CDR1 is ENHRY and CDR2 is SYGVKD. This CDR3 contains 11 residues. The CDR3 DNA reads TGTGCCATCGAGGGGAACTATGGCTACACCTTC. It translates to CAIEGNYGYTF.

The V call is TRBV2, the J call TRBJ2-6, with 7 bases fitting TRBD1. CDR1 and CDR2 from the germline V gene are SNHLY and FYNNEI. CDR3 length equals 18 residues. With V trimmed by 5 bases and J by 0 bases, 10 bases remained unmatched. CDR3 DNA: TGTGCCAGCAGTCCTAGGACAGGATTCCTCTCTGGGGCCAACGTCCTGACTTTC. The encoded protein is CASSPRTGFLSGANVLTF.

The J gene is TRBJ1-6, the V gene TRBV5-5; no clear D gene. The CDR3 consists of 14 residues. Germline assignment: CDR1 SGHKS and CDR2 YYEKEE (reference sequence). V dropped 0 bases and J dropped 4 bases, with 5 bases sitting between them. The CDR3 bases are TGTGCCAGCAGCTTGGCACAGTATAATTCACCCCTCCACTTT. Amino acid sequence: CASSLAQYNSPLHF.

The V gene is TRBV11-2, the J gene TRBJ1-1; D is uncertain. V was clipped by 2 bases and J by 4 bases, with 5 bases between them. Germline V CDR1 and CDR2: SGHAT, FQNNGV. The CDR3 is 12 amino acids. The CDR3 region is CASSLITTEAFF. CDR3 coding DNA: TGTGCCAGCAGCTTAATTACCACTGAAGCTTTCTTT.

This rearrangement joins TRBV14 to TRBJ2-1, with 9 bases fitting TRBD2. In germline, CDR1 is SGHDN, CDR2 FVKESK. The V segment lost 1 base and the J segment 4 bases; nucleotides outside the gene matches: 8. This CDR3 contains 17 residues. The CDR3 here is CASSQGPTSGYYNEQFF. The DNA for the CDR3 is TGTGCCAGCAGCCAAGGGCCTACTAGCGGGTATTACAATGAGCAGTTCTTC.

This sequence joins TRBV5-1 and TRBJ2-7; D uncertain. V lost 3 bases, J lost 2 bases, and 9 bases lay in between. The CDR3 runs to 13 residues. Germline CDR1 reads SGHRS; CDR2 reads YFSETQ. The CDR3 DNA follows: TGCGCCAGCAGCTCAGACAAGACCTACGAGCAGTACTTC. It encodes CASSSDKTYEQYF.

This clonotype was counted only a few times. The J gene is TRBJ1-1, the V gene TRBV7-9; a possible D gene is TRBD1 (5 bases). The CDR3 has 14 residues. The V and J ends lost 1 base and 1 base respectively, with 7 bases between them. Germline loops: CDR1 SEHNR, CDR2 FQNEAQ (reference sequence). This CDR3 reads CASSLGTPNTEAFF. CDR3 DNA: TGTGCCAGCAGCTTAGGGACACCGAACACTGAAGCTTTCTTT.

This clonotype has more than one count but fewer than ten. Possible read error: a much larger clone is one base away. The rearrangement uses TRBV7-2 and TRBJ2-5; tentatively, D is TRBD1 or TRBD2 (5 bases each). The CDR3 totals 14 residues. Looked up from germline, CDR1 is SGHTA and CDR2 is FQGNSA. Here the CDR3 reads CASSLAQRGEIQYF. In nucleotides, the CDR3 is TGTGCCAGCAGCTTAGCGCAAAGGGGAGAGATCCAGTACTTC.

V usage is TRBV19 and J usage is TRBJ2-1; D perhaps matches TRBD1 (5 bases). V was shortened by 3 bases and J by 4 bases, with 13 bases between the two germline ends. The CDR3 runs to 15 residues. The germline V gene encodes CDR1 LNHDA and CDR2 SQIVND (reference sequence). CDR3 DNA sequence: TGTGCCAGTAGTATTCTGGGGCGCGTATACAATGAGCAGTTCTTC. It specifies CASSILGRVYNEQFF. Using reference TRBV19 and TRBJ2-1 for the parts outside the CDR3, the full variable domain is DGGITQSPKYLFRKEGQNVTLSCEQNLNHDAMYWYRQDPGQGLRLIYYSQIVNDFQKGDIAEGYSVSREKKESFPLTVTSAQKNPTAFYLCASSILGRVYNEQFFGPGTRLTVL.

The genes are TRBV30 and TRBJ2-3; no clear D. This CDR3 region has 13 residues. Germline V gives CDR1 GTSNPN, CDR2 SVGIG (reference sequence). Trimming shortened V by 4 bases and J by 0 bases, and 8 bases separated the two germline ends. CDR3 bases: TGTGCCTGGACAGGATCTAGCACAGATACGCAGTATTTT. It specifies CAWTGSSTDTQYF.

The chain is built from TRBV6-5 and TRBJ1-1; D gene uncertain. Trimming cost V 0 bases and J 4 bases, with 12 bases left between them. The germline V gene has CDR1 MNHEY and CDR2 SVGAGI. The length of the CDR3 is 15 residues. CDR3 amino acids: CASSYSTVRVTEAFF. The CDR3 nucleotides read TGTGCCAGCAGTTACTCTACCGTAAGGGTCACTGAAGCTTTCTTT.

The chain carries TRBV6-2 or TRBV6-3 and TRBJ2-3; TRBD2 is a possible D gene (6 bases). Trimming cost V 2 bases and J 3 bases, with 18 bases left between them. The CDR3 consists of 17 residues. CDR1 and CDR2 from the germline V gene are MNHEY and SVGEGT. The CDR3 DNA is TGTGCCAGCAGTTACCAGGGACTGCGGGGCCAGACAGATACGCAGTATTTT. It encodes CASSYQGLRGQTDTQYF.

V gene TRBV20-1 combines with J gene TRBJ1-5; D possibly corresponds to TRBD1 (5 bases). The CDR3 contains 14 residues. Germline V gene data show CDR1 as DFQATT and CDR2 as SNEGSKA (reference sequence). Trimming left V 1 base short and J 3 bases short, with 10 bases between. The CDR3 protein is CSARAGDFNQPQHF. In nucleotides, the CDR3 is TGCAGTGCTAGAGCCGGGGACTTCAATCAGCCCCAGCATTTT.

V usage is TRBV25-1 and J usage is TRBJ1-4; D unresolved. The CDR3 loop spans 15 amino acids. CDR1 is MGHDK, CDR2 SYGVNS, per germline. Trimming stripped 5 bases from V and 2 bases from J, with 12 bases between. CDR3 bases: TGTGCCAGCAGTACCTCAGGAGGCACTAATGAAAAACTGTTTTTT. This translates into CASSTSGGTNEKLFF.

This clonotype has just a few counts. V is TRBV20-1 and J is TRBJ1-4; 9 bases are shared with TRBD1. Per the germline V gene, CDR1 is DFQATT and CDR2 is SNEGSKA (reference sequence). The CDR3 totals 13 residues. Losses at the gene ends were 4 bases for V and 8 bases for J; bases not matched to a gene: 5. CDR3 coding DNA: TGCAGTGCTACGGGACAGGGTGACGAAAAACTGTTTTTT. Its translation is CSATGQGDEKLFF.

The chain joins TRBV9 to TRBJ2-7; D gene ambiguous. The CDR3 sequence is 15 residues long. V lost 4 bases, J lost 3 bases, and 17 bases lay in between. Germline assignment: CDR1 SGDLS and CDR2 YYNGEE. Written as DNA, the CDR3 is TGTGCCAGCAGCCTTCACCGTGGGGATTTCTACGAGCAGTACTTC. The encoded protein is CASSLHRGDFYEQYF.

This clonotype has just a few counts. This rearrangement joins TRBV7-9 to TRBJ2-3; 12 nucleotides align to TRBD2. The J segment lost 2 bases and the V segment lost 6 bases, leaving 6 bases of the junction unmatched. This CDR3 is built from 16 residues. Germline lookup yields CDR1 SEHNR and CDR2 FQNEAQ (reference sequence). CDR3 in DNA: TGTGCCAGCAGTCTCGGACTAGCGGGAAACACAGATACGCAGTATTTT. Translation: CASSLGLAGNTDTQYF.

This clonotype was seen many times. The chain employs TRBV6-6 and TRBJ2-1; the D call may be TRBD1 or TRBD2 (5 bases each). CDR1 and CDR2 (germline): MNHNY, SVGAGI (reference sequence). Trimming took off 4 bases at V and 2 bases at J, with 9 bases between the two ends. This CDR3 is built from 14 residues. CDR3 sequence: CASSFGTTYNEQFF. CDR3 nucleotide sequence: TGTGCCAGCAGTTTCGGGACCACCTACAATGAGCAGTTCTTC.